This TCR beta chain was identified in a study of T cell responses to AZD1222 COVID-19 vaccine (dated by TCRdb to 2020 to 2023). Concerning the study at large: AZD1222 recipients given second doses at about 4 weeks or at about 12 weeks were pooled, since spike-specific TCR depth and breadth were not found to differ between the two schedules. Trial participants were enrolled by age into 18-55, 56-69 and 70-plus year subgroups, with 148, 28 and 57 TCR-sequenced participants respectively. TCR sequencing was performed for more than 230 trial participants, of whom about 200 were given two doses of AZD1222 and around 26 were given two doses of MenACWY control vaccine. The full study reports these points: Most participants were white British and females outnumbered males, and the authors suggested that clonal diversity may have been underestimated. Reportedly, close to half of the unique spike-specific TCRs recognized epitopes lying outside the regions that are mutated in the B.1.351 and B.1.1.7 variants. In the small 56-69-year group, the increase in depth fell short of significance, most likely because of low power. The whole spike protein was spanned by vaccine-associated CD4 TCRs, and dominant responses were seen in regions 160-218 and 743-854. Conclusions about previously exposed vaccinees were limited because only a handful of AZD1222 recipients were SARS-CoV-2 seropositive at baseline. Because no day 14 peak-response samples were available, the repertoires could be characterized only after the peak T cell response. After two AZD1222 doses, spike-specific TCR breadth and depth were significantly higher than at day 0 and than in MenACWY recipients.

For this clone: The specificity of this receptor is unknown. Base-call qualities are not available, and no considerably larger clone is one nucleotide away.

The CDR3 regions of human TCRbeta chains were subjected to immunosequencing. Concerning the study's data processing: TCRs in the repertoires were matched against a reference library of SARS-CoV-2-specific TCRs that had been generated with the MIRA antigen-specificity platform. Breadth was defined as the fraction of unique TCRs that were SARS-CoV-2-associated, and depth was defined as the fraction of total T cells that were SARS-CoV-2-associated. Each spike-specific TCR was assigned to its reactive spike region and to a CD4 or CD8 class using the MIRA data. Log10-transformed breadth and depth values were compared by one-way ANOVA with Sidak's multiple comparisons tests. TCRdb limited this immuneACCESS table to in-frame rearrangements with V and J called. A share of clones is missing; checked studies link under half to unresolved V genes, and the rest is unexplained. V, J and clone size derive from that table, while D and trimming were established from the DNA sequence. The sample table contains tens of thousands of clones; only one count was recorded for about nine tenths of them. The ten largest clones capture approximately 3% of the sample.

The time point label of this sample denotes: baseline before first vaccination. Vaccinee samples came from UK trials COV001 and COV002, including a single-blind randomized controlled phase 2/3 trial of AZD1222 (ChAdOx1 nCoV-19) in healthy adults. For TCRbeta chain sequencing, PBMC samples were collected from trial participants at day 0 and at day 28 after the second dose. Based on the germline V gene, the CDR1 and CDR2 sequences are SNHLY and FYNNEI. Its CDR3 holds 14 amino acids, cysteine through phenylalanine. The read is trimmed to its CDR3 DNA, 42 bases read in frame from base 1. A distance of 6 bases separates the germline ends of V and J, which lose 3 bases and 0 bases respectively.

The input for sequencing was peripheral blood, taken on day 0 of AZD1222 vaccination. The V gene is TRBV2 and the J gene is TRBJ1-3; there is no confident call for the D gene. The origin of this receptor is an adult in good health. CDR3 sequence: CASSEVLSGNTIYF. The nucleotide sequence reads TGTGCCAGCAGTGAGGTCCTCTCTGGAAACACCATATATTTT.